This T cell receptor (beta chain) was profiled in a study of shared clonotypes between healthy human individuals. Study in general: The composition of the donors was two women and a few men aged 18 to 49.

Study conclusions and caveats: In this cohort, only blood was sampled, and tissue repertoires likely differ.

Replicate PCRs for sorted subsets used roughly 200 ng DNA; this equaled 33,000 or so T cell genomes. Per the original methods: Junction-only sequences produced by ImmunoSEQ had no quality scores, so filtering differed. Some clones are missing from TCRdb's copy, which holds only in-frame ones; the method was immunoSEQ multiplex PCR. The DNA was the basis for D and trimming; V, J and clone size are from that table. The repertoire holds under 200,000 clones, 90% to 95% seen once, with about 0.067% in the top ten. On this clone itself: Antigen unknown.

CDR3 length: 14 residues. V shed 3 bases and J 12 bases; nucleotides not matched to a gene: 10. CDR1 and CDR2 from the germline V gene are SNHLY and FYNNEI. The chain combines TRBV2 with TRBJ2-7, with TRBD2 matching over 11 bases. This receptor was taken from a woman younger than 45 in good health. Material: naive CD4+ T cells sorted from blood. The sample's subset: CD45RA+ positively selected. CDR3 sequence: CASSEEVAGGPGYF. The CDR3 DNA is TGTGCCAGCAGTGAGGAAGTAGCGGGAGGGCCGGGGTACTTC.